This T cell receptor beta chain was captured by sequencing in a study of cytomegalovirus exposure and HLA in healthy donors. The wider study: HLA-typed donors contributed 65 million to 95 million unique TCRs, which were held in an early data release. Regarding the study as a whole: CMV antigen specificity was confirmed in vitro for a few CMV-associated chains. Presence/absence analyses rested on an assumption that sequencing depth was roughly uniform across donors.

As for this clone: Its antigen remains unidentified.

The germline V and J ends were trimmed by 2 bases and 2 bases, with 10 bases remaining between them. The CDR3 has 14 residues. Germline V gene lookup returns CDR1 KGHSH and CDR2 LQKENI. The study ran its PCR with 60 Vbeta and 13 Jbeta primers. Assay used: immunoSEQ multiplex PCR; TCRdb lists only in-frame clones, some missing. The profile shows fewer than 40,000 clones, 75% to 85% of them singletons. The sample consisted of PBMCs. This receptor was obtained from a woman aged 40 to 50 in good health and CMV-seronegative. This chain uses TRBV18 with TRBJ2-7, with D tentatively TRBD2 (6 bases). The DNA of the CDR3 is TGTGCCAGCTCACCAATGGGACTCACCTACGAGCAGTACTTC. It yields the protein CASSPMGLTYEQYF.